A selection of T cell receptor beta chains follows, all from one sample in a study of shared clonotypes between healthy human individuals. Libraries were prepared by immunoSEQ multiplex PCR; TCRdb keeps only in-frame clonotypes and omits some of them. This sample has hundreds of thousands of clones, with 98% found just once. The material sequenced was naive CD8+ T cells sorted from blood. These receptors all stem from a man aged 30 to 39 in good health. The CDR3 runs from the conserved cysteine through the conserved F or W. Fields, in order: D gene, V gene, clone size, J gene, CDR3 DNA, CDR3 protein. D genes are given only for firm matches. The size entry is marked missing in some rows and otherwise reads once, few, many or a size class.

d_call: NA
v_call: TRBV7-9
clone_size: NA
j_call: TRBJ2-3
cdr3_nt: TGTGCCAGCAGCTACACTGATCCCATAAGCACAGATACGCAGTATTTT
cdr3_aa: CASSYTDPISTDTQYF

d_call: TRBD2
v_call: TRBV7-6
clone_size: NA
j_call: TRBJ2-2
cdr3_nt: TGTGCCAGCAGCTTTTATTCGGCGGGAGGGAACACCGGGGAGCTGTTTTTT
cdr3_aa: CASSFYSAGGNTGELFF

d_call: NA
v_call: TRBV11-2
clone_size: NA
j_call: TRBJ2-7
cdr3_nt: TGTGCCAGCAGCTTAGATCGGAGGGTCTACGAGCAGTACTTC
cdr3_aa: CASSLDRRVYEQYF

d_call: NA
v_call: TRBV4-1
clone_size: NA
j_call: TRBJ1-1
cdr3_nt: TGCGCCAGCAGCCAAGATCGGTTAGAGAACACTGAAGCTTTCTTT
cdr3_aa: CASSQDRLENTEAFF

d_call: NA
v_call: TRBV4-3
clone_size: NA
j_call: TRBJ2-1
cdr3_nt: TGCGCCAGCAGACCTGACCGAACGAGCTCCTACAATGAGCAGTTCTTC
cdr3_aa: CASRPDRTSSYNEQFF

d_call: TRBD2
v_call: TRBV9
clone_size: NA
j_call: TRBJ2-7
cdr3_nt: TGTGCCAGCAGCGTAGCGGGAGGGTACTACGAGCAGTACTTC
cdr3_aa: CASSVAGGYYEQYF

d_call: TRBD2
v_call: TRBV27
clone_size: NA
j_call: TRBJ2-3
cdr3_nt: TGTGCCAGCAGTAGCGGGAGCCCCCCAGATACGCAGTATTTT
cdr3_aa: CASSSGSPPDTQYF

d_call: NA
v_call: TRBV7-9
clone_size: NA
j_call: TRBJ1-1
cdr3_nt: TGTGCCAGCAGCTTCCTAGCAGCGAACACTGAAGCTTTCTTT
cdr3_aa: CASSFLAANTEAFF

d_call: NA
v_call: TRBV7-9
clone_size: NA
j_call: TRBJ2-1
cdr3_nt: TGTGCCAGCAGCAATGGGATGAGGGCGGCTGAGCAGTTCTTC
cdr3_aa: CASSNGMRAAEQFF

d_call: NA
v_call: TRBV4-3
clone_size: NA
j_call: TRBJ1-3
cdr3_nt: TGCGCCAGCAGCCAAGATACAGGTTCTGGAAACACCATATATTTT
cdr3_aa: CASSQDTGSGNTIYF

d_call: NA
v_call: TRBV6-6
clone_size: once
j_call: TRBJ2-1
cdr3_nt: TGTGCCAGCAGCTCGGACGAGGATAATGAGCAGTTCTTC
cdr3_aa: CASSSDEDNEQFF

d_call: TRBD1
v_call: TRBV2
clone_size: NA
j_call: TRBJ1-5
cdr3_nt: TGTGCCGGGGGGACAGGAGTCAATCAGCCCCAGCATTTT
cdr3_aa: CAGGTGVNQPQHF

d_call: NA
v_call: TRBV27
clone_size: NA
j_call: TRBJ1-2
cdr3_nt: TGTGCCAGCAGTCCAGGTAGCTACTATGGCTACACCTTC
cdr3_aa: CASSPGSYYGYTF

d_call: TRBD2
v_call: TRBV10-2
clone_size: NA
j_call: TRBJ2-1
cdr3_nt: TGCGCCAGCAGGAAGGAGTTTAGGACTAGCGGAATTAATGAGCAGTTCTTC
cdr3_aa: CASRKEFRTSGINEQFF

d_call: TRBD2
v_call: TRBV7-3
clone_size: NA
j_call: TRBJ2-2
cdr3_nt: TGTGCCAGCAGCCTAGCGGGAACCGGGGAGCTGTTTTTT
cdr3_aa: CASSLAGTGELFF

d_call: TRBD2
v_call: TRBV14
clone_size: NA
j_call: TRBJ2-7
cdr3_nt: TGTGCCAGCAGGAGGACTAGCGGAGAACACTCCTACGAGCAGTACTTC
cdr3_aa: CASRRTSGEHSYEQYF

d_call: TRBD2
v_call: TRBV27
clone_size: NA
j_call: TRBJ2-1
cdr3_nt: TGTGCCAGCAGCACCCCGGGACTAGCGGGACTCAATGAGCAGTTCTTC
cdr3_aa: CASSTPGLAGLNEQFF

d_call: TRBD1
v_call: TRBV2
clone_size: NA
j_call: TRBJ1-4
cdr3_nt: TGTGCCAGCAGTGAAGCGGACAGGGTTTTGGAAAAACTGTTTTTT
cdr3_aa: CASSEADRVLEKLFF

d_call: TRBD2
v_call: TRBV9
clone_size: NA
j_call: TRBJ2-1
cdr3_nt: TGTGCCAGCGGGACTAGCGGGAACAATGAGCAGTTCTTC
cdr3_aa: CASGTSGNNEQFF

d_call: TRBD1
v_call: TRBV7-9
clone_size: NA
j_call: TRBJ2-7
cdr3_nt: TGTGCCAGCAGCCCTGGGGACAGCTACGAGCAGTACTTC
cdr3_aa: CASSPGDSYEQYF

d_call: TRBD2
v_call: TRBV6-5
clone_size: NA
j_call: TRBJ2-7
cdr3_nt: TGTGCCAGCAGTCAGGGACTAGCGGGAACCTACGAGCAGTACTTC
cdr3_aa: CASSQGLAGTYEQYF

d_call: NA
v_call: TRBV20-1
clone_size: NA
j_call: TRBJ2-2
cdr3_nt: TGCAGTGCTAGAGACTTCGGGGAGCTGTTTTTT
cdr3_aa: CSARDFGELFF

d_call: NA
v_call: TRBV20-1
clone_size: NA
j_call: TRBJ2-3
cdr3_nt: TGCAGTGCTGAGGGCTGGGATACGCAGTATTTT
cdr3_aa: CSAEGWDTQYF

d_call: TRBD1
v_call: TRBV5-5
clone_size: NA
j_call: TRBJ2-3
cdr3_nt: TGTGCCAGCAGCCACGACAGGGGAAACACAGATACGCAGTATTTT
cdr3_aa: CASSHDRGNTDTQYF

d_call: TRBD2
v_call: TRBV9
clone_size: NA
j_call: TRBJ2-7
cdr3_nt: TGTGCCAGCAGCCCGAGACTAGCGGGAGAGGTCGAGCAGTACTTC
cdr3_aa: CASSPRLAGEVEQYF

d_call: NA
v_call: TRBV7-7
clone_size: NA
j_call: TRBJ2-1
cdr3_nt: TGTGCCAGCAGCTTAGCGGGGGAATACAATGAGCAGTTCTTC
cdr3_aa: CASSLAGEYNEQFF

d_call: NA
v_call: TRBV15
clone_size: NA
j_call: TRBJ2-3
cdr3_nt: TGTGCCACCAGCAGCCTAGATACGCAGTATTTT
cdr3_aa: CATSSLDTQYF

d_call: TRBD2
v_call: TRBV6-5
clone_size: NA
j_call: TRBJ2-1
cdr3_nt: TGTGCCAGCGGGACTAGCGGGAATGAGCAGTTCTTC
cdr3_aa: CASGTSGNEQFF

d_call: NA
v_call: TRBV5-1
clone_size: NA
j_call: TRBJ2-1
cdr3_nt: TGCGCCAGCAGCTTGGTCCCGGCAGATGAGCAGTTCTTC
cdr3_aa: CASSLVPADEQFF

d_call: NA
v_call: TRBV11-2
clone_size: once
j_call: TRBJ2-5
cdr3_nt: TGTGCCAGCGAGTCCGGGACACGGGGATTGGAGACCCAGTACTTC
cdr3_aa: CASESGTRGLETQYF

d_call: NA
v_call: TRBV6-1
clone_size: NA
j_call: TRBJ2-7
cdr3_nt: TGTGCCACTAAACGTGGACAGTCCTACGAGCAGTACTTC
cdr3_aa: CATKRGQSYEQYF

d_call: TRBD2
v_call: TRBV5-1
clone_size: NA
j_call: TRBJ2-7
cdr3_nt: TGCGCCAGCAGCTTCCTAGCGGTCTCCTACGAGCAGTACTTC
cdr3_aa: CASSFLAVSYEQYF

d_call: NA
v_call: TRBV7-6
clone_size: NA
j_call: TRBJ1-5
cdr3_nt: TGTGCCAGCAGCTTAGAAGGGCAGGGCAATCAGCCCCAGCATTTT
cdr3_aa: CASSLEGQGNQPQHF

d_call: NA
v_call: TRBV27
clone_size: NA
j_call: TRBJ2-2
cdr3_nt: TGTGCCAGCAGTTATTATCAGAGCACCGGGGAGCTGTTTTTT
cdr3_aa: CASSYYQSTGELFF

d_call: TRBD2
v_call: TRBV10-2
clone_size: NA
j_call: TRBJ2-1
cdr3_nt: TGCGCCAGCAGTGGATTTAGCGGGGGAAGCTCCTACAATGAGCAGTTCTTC
cdr3_aa: CASSGFSGGSSYNEQFF

d_call: TRBD2
v_call: TRBV11-2
clone_size: NA
j_call: TRBJ2-1
cdr3_nt: TGTGCCAGCAGCTTAGGGAGCGGGAGCTCCTACAATGAGCAGTTCTTC
cdr3_aa: CASSLGSGSSYNEQFF

d_call: TRBD1
v_call: TRBV11-2
clone_size: NA
j_call: TRBJ2-1
cdr3_nt: TGTGCCAGCAGCACTCGACAGGGGCTGTACAATGAGCAGTTCTTC
cdr3_aa: CASSTRQGLYNEQFF

d_call: NA
v_call: TRBV5-4
clone_size: NA
j_call: TRBJ2-3
cdr3_nt: TGTGCCAGCAGCTTGGAAACAGGGAGCACAGATACGCAGTATTTT
cdr3_aa: CASSLETGSTDTQYF

d_call: NA
v_call: TRBV21-1
clone_size: once
j_call: TRBJ2-7
cdr3_nt: TGTGCCAGCAGCCTTCAACCGGGGCTAGTATACGAGCAGTACTTC
cdr3_aa: CASSLQPGLVYEQYF

d_call: TRBD1
v_call: TRBV2
clone_size: NA
j_call: TRBJ2-7
cdr3_nt: TGTGCCAGCAGTACCCCGGGACAGGGGACCTACGAGCAGTACTTC
cdr3_aa: CASSTPGQGTYEQYF

d_call: NA
v_call: TRBV30
clone_size: NA
j_call: TRBJ1-5
cdr3_nt: TGTGCCTGGAGTGTTTCGTTCAATCAGCCCCAGCATTTT
cdr3_aa: CAWSVSFNQPQHF

d_call: NA
v_call: TRBV5-1
clone_size: NA
j_call: TRBJ2-6
cdr3_nt: TGCGCCAGCAGCTTGGCAGCCGACTCTGGGGCCAACGTCCTGACTTTC
cdr3_aa: CASSLAADSGANVLTF

d_call: TRBD2
v_call: TRBV9
clone_size: NA
j_call: TRBJ2-3
cdr3_nt: TGTGCCAGCAGCCCTACGGGAGGTCGAGATACGCAGTATTTT
cdr3_aa: CASSPTGGRDTQYF

d_call: NA
v_call: TRBV7-2
clone_size: NA
j_call: TRBJ2-1
cdr3_nt: TGTGCCAGCAGCCCAGTCCTAGGGAATGAGCAGTTCTTC
cdr3_aa: CASSPVLGNEQFF

d_call: NA
v_call: TRBV27
clone_size: NA
j_call: TRBJ2-7
cdr3_nt: TGTGCCAGCAGTTGGGCAGGGGGGCCCTACGAGCAGTACTTC
cdr3_aa: CASSWAGGPYEQYF

d_call: NA
v_call: TRBV27
clone_size: NA
j_call: TRBJ2-7
cdr3_nt: TGTGCCAGCAGTTCAGACATACGTGAGCAGTACTTC
cdr3_aa: CASSSDIREQYF

d_call: TRBD2
v_call: TRBV10-1
clone_size: NA
j_call: TRBJ2-7
cdr3_nt: TGCGCCAGCAGTGAGGAGGTAGCGGGAGATGGTTACGAGCAGTACTTC
cdr3_aa: CASSEEVAGDGYEQYF

d_call: NA
v_call: TRBV11-2
clone_size: NA
j_call: TRBJ2-3
cdr3_nt: TGTGCCAGCAGCCCAGGGTTTGGAGGCACAGATACGCAGTATTTT
cdr3_aa: CASSPGFGGTDTQYF